This T cell receptor (beta chain) was captured in a study of cytomegalovirus exposure and HLA in healthy donors. Worth noting for this clone: Its target is unknown.

General study results and limits: For cytomegalovirus status, the classifier reportedly gave diagnoses with high specificity and sensitivity. An Asian-associated ancestry cluster reportedly showed fewer N-insertions than the roughly 600-donor mean in a later analysis.

The PCR was carried out with 60 Vbeta primers and 13 Jbeta primers. The repertoire was sequenced with immunoSEQ multiplex PCR; TCRdb's copy has only in-frame clones and lacks some. Counted here are about 160,000 clones, over 80% occurring once; the ten biggest clones make up about 1.9%. CDR3 size: 14 residues. The V gene's germline CDR1 is LGHNA and CDR2 YSLEER. Trimming stripped 3 bases from V and 0 bases from J, with 9 bases between. The V and J genes are TRBV4-3 and TRBJ2-7; D possibly corresponds to TRBD2 (5 bases). The sequence was collected from a human donor in good health. Sequences were obtained from PBMCs. The CDR3 sequence: CASSQSAGSYEQYF. CDR3 bases: TGCGCCAGCAGCCAGTCGGCGGGCTCCTACGAGCAGTACTTC.